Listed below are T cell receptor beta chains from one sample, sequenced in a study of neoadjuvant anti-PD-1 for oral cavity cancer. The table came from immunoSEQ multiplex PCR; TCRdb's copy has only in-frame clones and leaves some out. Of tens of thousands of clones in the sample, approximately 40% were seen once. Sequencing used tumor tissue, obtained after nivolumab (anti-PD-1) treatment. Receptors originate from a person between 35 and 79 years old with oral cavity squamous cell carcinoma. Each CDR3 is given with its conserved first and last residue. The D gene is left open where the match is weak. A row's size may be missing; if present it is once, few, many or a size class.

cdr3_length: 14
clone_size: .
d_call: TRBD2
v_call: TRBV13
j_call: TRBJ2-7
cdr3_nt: TGTGCCAGCAGCTTACTAGCGGGGGAAGCCGAGCAGTACTTC
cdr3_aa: CASSLLAGEAEQYF

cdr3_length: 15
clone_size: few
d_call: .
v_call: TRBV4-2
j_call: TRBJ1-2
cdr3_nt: TGTGCCAGCAGCCAAGAGGGTCGGACGGCCTATGGCTACACCTTC
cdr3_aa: CASSQEGRTAYGYTF

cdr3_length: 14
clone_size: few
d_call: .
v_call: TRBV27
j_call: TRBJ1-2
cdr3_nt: TGTGCCAGCAGCCCCCATGAGATTAACTATGGCTACACCTTC
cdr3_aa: CASSPHEINYGYTF

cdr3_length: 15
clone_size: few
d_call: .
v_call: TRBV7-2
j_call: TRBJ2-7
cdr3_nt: TGTGCCAGCAGCTTAGAGGGCAGGGTGGGCGACGAGCAGTACTTC
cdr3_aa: CASSLEGRVGDEQYF

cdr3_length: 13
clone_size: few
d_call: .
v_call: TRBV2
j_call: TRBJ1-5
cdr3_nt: TGTGCCAGCAACCGGGGCCGTTATCAGCCCCAGCATTTT
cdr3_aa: CASNRGRYQPQHF

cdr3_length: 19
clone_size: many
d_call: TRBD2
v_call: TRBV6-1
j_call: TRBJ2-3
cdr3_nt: TGTGCCAGCAGTGAAGGACTAGCGGGGGGCCCCTCTAGCACAGATACGCAGTATTTT
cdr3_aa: CASSEGLAGGPSSTDTQYF

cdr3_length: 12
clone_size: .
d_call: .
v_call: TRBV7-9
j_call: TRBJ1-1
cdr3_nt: TGTGCCAGCAGCGCCCCTAATTTAGGAGCTTTCTTT
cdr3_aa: CASSAPNLGAFF

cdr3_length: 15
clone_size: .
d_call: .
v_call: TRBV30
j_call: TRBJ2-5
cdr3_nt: TGTGCCTGGAGTGTAGGAGGAAGTAGTCCAGAGACCCAGTACTTC
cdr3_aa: CAWSVGGSSPETQYF

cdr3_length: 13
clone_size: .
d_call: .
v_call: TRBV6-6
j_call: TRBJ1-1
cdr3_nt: TGTGCCTGTCACGACGCCCGGGGGACTGAAGCTTTCTTT
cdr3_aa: CACHDARGTEAFF

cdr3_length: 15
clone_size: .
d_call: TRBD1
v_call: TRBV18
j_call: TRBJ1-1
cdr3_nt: TGTGCCAGCTCACCACAAATACAGGGGGCGAGTCGGGCTTTCTTT
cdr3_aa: CASSPQIQGASRAFF

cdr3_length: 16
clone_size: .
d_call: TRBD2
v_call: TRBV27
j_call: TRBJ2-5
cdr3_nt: TGTGCCAGCAGTCCCCTGCGGGAGGAGTACCAAGAGACCCAGTACTTC
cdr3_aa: CASSPLREEYQETQYF

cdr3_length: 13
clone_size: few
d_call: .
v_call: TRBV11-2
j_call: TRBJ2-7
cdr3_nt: TGTGCCAGCAGCTTCGCGTGGGGTTACGAGCAGTACTTC
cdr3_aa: CASSFAWGYEQYF

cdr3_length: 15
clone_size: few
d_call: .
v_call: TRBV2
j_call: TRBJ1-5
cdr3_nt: TGTGCCAGCAGTGAGGGACGGGAGAGCAATCAGCCCCAGCATTTT
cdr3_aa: CASSEGRESNQPQHF

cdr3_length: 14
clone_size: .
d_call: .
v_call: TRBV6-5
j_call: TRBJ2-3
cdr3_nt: TGTGCCAGCAGGCGCCACAGGGAAACAGATACGCAGTATTTT
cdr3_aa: CASRRHRETDTQYF

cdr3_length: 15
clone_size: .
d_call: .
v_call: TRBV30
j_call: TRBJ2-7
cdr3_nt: TGTGCCTGGAGTCGACCCTACTTACAAACCTACGAGCAGTACTTC
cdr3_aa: CAWSRPYLQTYEQYF

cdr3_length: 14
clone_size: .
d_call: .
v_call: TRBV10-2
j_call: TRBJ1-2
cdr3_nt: TGCGCCAGCAGTGAGTCGACGGGGCCTTATGGCTACACCTTC
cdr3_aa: CASSESTGPYGYTF

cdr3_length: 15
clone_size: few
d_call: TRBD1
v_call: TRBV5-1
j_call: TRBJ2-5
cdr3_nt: TGCGCCAGCAGCGGAGAGGGACAGGGCAGGGAGACCCAGTACTTC
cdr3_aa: CASSGEGQGRETQYF

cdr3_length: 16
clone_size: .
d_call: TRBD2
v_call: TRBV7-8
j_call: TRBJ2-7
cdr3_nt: TGTGCCAGCAGCTTAGGCCTTCAGCGGGGTGACTACGAGCAGTACTTC
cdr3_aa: CASSLGLQRGDYEQYF

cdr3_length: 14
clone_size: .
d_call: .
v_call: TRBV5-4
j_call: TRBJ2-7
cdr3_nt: TGTGCCAGCAGCTTAACCGGGGTCCCCTACGAGCAGTACTTC
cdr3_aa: CASSLTGVPYEQYF

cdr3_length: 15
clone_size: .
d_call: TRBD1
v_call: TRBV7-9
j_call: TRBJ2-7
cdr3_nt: TGTGCCAGCAGCCAAGACAGGGTTGGATCCTACGAGCAGTACTTC
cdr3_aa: CASSQDRVGSYEQYF

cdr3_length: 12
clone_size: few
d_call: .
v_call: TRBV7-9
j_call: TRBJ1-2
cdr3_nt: TGTGCCAGCAGCTTACAGGACTATGGCTACACCTTC
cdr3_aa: CASSLQDYGYTF

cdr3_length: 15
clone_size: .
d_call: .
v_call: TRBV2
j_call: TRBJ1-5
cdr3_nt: TGTGCCAGCAGTGCTCAGACAGGAGGAGAACAGCCCCAGCATTTT
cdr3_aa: CASSAQTGGEQPQHF

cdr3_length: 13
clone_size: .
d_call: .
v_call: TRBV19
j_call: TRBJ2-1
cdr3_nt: TGTGCCAGTAGTATATGGCACTACAATGAGCAGTTCTTC
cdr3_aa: CASSIWHYNEQFF

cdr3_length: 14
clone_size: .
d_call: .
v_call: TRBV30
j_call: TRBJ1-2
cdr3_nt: TGTGCCTGGAGTAAGGTGGGGAGGGGATATGGCTACACCTTC
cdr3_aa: CAWSKVGRGYGYTF

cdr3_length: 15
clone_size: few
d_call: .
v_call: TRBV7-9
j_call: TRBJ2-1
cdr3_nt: TGTGCCAGCAGCTTTCCAGAGAGCGAAGGCAATGAGCAGTTCTTC
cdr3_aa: CASSFPESEGNEQFF

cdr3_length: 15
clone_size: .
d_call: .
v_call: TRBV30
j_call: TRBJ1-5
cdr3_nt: TGTGCCTGGAGTATCGGGCTTGAGGGGGGGGAGCCCCAGCATTTT
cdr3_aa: CAWSIGLEGGEPQHF

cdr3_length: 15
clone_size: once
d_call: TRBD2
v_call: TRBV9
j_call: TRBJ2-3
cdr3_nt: TGTGCCAGCAGCGTAGCGGGGACTAGCGCAGATACGCAGTATTTT
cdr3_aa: CASSVAGTSADTQYF

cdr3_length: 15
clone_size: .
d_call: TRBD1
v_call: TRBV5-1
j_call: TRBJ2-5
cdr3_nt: TGCGCCAGCAGCTTGGGTCCGGGACAGCAAGAGACCCAGTACTTC
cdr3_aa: CASSLGPGQQETQYF

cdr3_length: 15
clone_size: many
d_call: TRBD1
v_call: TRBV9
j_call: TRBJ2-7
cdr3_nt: TGTGCCAGCAGCGTAGAAGGGACAGGGAACTACGAGCAGTACTTC
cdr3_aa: CASSVEGTGNYEQYF

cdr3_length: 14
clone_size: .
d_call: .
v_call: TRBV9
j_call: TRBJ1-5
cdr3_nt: TGTGCCAGCAGCGTAGGGCAGCCGGGACAGCCCCAGCATTTT
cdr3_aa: CASSVGQPGQPQHF

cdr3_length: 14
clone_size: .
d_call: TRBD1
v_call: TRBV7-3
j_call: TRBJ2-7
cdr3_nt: TGTGCCAGCAGCCGAGGACAGGGAAACTACGAGCAGTACTTC
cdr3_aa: CASSRGQGNYEQYF

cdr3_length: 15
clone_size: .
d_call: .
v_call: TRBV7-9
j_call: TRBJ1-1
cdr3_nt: TGTGCCAGCAGCTTGCGGGGGACGGTGAACACTGAAGCTTTCTTT
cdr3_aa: CASSLRGTVNTEAFF

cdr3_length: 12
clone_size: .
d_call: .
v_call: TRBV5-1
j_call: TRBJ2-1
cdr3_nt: TGCGCCAGCAGCTTGGCGGTGGGTGAGCAGTTCTTC
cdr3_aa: CASSLAVGEQFF

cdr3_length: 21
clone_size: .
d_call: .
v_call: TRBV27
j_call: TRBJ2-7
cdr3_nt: TGTGCCAGCAGTCCACGATTTACCCTACCCTGGAAGTTGCAGCTCTCCTACGAGCAGTACTTC
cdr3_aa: CASSPRFTLPWKLQLSYEQYF

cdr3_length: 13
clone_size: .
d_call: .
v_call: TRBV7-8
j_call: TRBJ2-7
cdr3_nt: TGTGCCAGCAGCCTGAGCGAAGCCTACGAGCAGTACTTC
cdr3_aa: CASSLSEAYEQYF

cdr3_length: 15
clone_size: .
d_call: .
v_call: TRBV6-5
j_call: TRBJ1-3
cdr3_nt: TGTGCCAGCAGTCAGTCGACCGGCCCTGGAAACACCATATATTTT
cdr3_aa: CASSQSTGPGNTIYF

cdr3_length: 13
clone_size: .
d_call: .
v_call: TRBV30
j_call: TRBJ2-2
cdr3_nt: TGTGCCTGGACTTTAGTCCCCATGGGGGAGCTGTTTTTT
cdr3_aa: CAWTLVPMGELFF

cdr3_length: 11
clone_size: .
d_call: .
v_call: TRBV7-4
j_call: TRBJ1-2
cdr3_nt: TGTGCCAGCAGCTTAGGGGGGAGATCCACCTTC
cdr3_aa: CASSLGGRSTF

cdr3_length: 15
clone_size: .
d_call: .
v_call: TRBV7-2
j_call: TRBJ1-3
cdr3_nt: TGTGCCAGCAGTCCCTCGGGGTTCTCTGGAAACACCATATATTTT
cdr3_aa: CASSPSGFSGNTIYF

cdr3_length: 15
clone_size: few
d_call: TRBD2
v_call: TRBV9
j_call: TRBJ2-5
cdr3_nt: TGTGCCAGCAGCGTTAGCGGGGGGGCCGGTGAGACCCAGTACTTC
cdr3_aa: CASSVSGGAGETQYF

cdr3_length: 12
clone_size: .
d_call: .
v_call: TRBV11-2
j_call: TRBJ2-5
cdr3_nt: TGTGCCAGCAGCCCATGGGAGGTGGCTCAGTACTTC
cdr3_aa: CASSPWEVAQYF

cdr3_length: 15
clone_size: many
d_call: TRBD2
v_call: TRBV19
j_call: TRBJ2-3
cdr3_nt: TGTGCCAGTAGTACCGATAGCGGGAGGACAGATACGCAGTATTTT
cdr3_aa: CASSTDSGRTDTQYF

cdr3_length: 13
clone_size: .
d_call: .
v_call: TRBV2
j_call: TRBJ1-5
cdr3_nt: TGTGCCAGCCGATGGGGTATCAATCAGCCCCAGCATTTT
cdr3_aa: CASRWGINQPQHF